Presented here are 28 T cell receptor beta chains from one specimen sequenced in a study of tumor-infiltrating lymphocytes in primary liver carcinoma. Germline DNA was also extracted, and blood RNA was taken from unsorted whole blood. With a constant-region primer, TCR beta cDNA was made from approximately 500 ng of total RNA. Employing slightly modified ARM-PCR, three nested multiplex PCR rounds were run, and these gave rise to the TCR beta libraries. In the first two PCR rounds, TRBV1-TRBV30 forward primers were paired with a C-beta reverse primer, and each round lasted approximately 9 cycles. In TCRdb, the multiplex PCR reads were re-called with MiXCR into one record per CDR3 protein. This table holds 330,000 or so distinct CDR3 sequences, less than 65% found once. Material for sequencing was peripheral blood. These receptors all come from a man aged 40-49 years with primary liver carcinoma and hepatitis B virus infection.

Details on this clonotype: Germline and junction disagree at one end, which may indicate a read error. This chain uses TRBV11-2 with TRBJ1-3; no clear D gene. Looked up from germline, CDR1 is SGHAT and CDR2 is FQNNGV. This CDR3 is 13 amino acids long. The CDR3 sequence: CVSSSEMANTIYF. CDR3 in DNA: TGTGTCAGCAGCTCAGAGATGGCAAACACCATATATTTT.

In the case of this clonotype: A much larger clonotype is one base distant, so this may be a read error. The chain carries TRBV12-3 or TRBV12-4 and TRBJ2-5; TRBD1 might be the D (5 bases). The CDR3 loop spans 13 amino acids. The DNA for the CDR3 is TGTGCCAGCAATTTAGCCCAGGGAGAGACCCAGTACTTC. This sequence encodes CASNLAQGETQYF.

Turning to this clonotype: A much larger clone lies one base from this, so it may be a read error. The V call is TRBV6-1, the J call TRBJ2-2; D is perhaps TRBD1 (5 bases). Germline V gives CDR1 MNHNS, CDR2 SASEGT. This CDR3 region has 16 residues. CDR3 sequence: CASGDLRTKNTGELFF. The CDR3 nucleotides are TGTGCCAGCGGTGATTTGCGGACAAAGAACACCGGGGAGCTGTTTTTT.

A note on this clonotype: This may be a read error: a much more frequent sequence differs by one nucleotide. The chain has TRBV6-2 or TRBV6-3 and TRBJ2-7; D is unclear. CDR3 length: 11 residues. CDR1 MNHEY and CDR2 SVGEGT come from the germline V gene. CDR3 in amino acids: CAGSQYNEQYF. Written as DNA, the CDR3 is TGTGCCGGCAGCCAGTACAACGAGCAGTACTTC.

As concerns this clonotype: At one end, the junction sequence differs from germline, possibly due to a read error. The chain carries TRBV11-2 and TRBJ2-1; weak D call: TRBD2 (5 bases). Germline lookup yields CDR1 SGHAT and CDR2 FQNNGV. The CDR3 is 14 amino acids. CDR3 DNA: TGTTCCAGCGGCTTAGAACTAGCCTACAATGAGCAGTTCTTC. This codes for CSSGLELAYNEQFF. The full variable domain, in which reference TRBV11-2 and TRBJ2-1 provide the parts outside the CDR3, is EAGVAQSPRYKIIEKRQSVAFWCNPISGHATLYWYQQILGQGPKLLIQFQNNGVVDDSQLPKDRFSAERLKGVDSTLKIQPAKLEDSAVYLCSSGLELAYNEQFFGPGTRLTVL.

This clonotype was recorded only once. The chain carries TRBV10-3 and TRBJ2-5; D is unclear. Germline-derived CDR1 and CDR2 are ENHRY and SYGVKD. The ends were cut back, 6 bases at V and 5 bases at J, with 19 bases in the middle. CDR3 length: 15 amino acids. CDR3 region: CAIRASTLPVETQYF. DNA for the CDR3: TGTGCCATCAGGGCCAGCACGCTCCCGGTGGAGACCCAGTACTTC.

This sequence joins TRBV15 and TRBJ2-1, with D perhaps matching TRBD1 (5 bases). The CDR3 covers 12 residues. Trimming pared 8 bases from V and 8 bases from J, leaving 13 bases between. In germline, CDR1 is LNHNV, CDR2 YYDKDF (reference sequence). CDR3 DNA: TGTGCCACCTCGCTCGCCAGGGATGAGCAGTTCTTC. Its translation: CATSLARDEQFF.

Turning to this clonotype: The junction departs from germline at one end; a sequencing error may be responsible. The V and J genes are TRBV6-5 and TRBJ2-1; D is uncertain. This CDR3 region has 14 residues. The germline V gene encodes CDR1 MNHEY and CDR2 SVGAGI. CDR3 sequence: CAISPGSTYNEQFF. The CDR3 nucleotides are TGTGCCATCAGTCCCGGGTCTACATACAATGAGCAGTTCTTC.

Points on this clonotype: A read error may account for a junction end that differs from germline. The rearrangement joins TRBV11-1 to TRBJ2-7; D is possibly TRBD1 or TRBD2 (5 bases each). CDR3 size: 13 residues. From germline, CDR1 is SGHAT and CDR2 FQDESV (reference sequence). CDR3 loop: CASSRGYVGQQYF. The CDR3 DNA reads as TGCGCCAGCAGCCGGGGCTATGTGGGCCAGCAGTACTTC. Based on the CDR3 plus reference TRBV11-1 and TRBJ2-7, the full variable domain is EAEVAQSPRYKITEKSQAVAFWCDPISGHATLYWYRQILGQGPELLVQFQDESVVDDSQLPKDRFSAERLKGVDSTLKIQPAELGDSAMYLCASSRGYVGQQYFGPGTRLTVT.

In this sample, this clonotype turned up many times. The chain joins TRBV6-2 or TRBV6-3 to TRBJ1-1; no reliable D call. In germline, CDR1 is MNHEY, CDR2 SVGEGT. V was cut by 4 bases and J by 4 bases, with 7 bases left in between. There are 12 residues in the CDR3. CDR3 nucleotide sequence: TGTGCCAGCAGTTCGGTTGGCACTGAAGCTTTCTTT. Translating gives CASSSVGTEAFF.

J is TRBJ2-1 and V is TRBV5-8; perhaps TRBD2 as D (6 bases). This CDR3 has 11 residues. Trimming pared 5 bases from V and 8 bases from J, leaving 8 bases between. Per the germline V gene, CDR1 is SGHTS and CDR2 is YDEGEE. Here the CDR3 DNA reads TGTGCCAGCAGATGGAGGGATGAGCAGTTCTTC. Its translation is CASRWRDEQFF.

V is TRBV12-3 or TRBV12-4 and J is TRBJ2-5; tentatively, D is TRBD1 or TRBD2 (6 bases each). This CDR3 comprises 15 residues. CDR3 DNA sequence: TGTGTCACAACGAGAACCGGGACAAAGAGGGAGGCCCAGTACTTC. It translates to CVTTRTGTKREAQYF.

This clonotype was seen at least ten times. The rearrangement joins TRBV6-6 to TRBJ2-7; 12 bases are a match to TRBD2. Germline CDR1 reads MNHNY; CDR2 reads SVGAGI (reference sequence). This CDR3 comprises 13 residues. Losses at the gene ends were 8 bases for V and 3 bases for J; bases not matched to a gene: 2. This CDR3 reads CASGLAGHYEQYF. In DNA form, the CDR3 reads TGTGCCAGCGGACTAGCGGGGCACTACGAGCAGTACTTC.

The V gene is TRBV6-5, the J gene TRBJ1-2, with D tentatively TRBD1 (6 bases). The CDR3 is 16 amino acids. Germline CDR1 and CDR2: MNHEY and SVGAGI. Trimming took off 5 bases at V and 0 bases at J, with 16 bases between the two ends. The CDR3 sequence is CASSPFNRASNYGYTF. CDR3 DNA: TGTGCCAGCAGTCCTTTCAACAGGGCGTCTAACTATGGCTACACCTTC.

About this clonotype itself: Just one base apart from a much larger clone, this may be a read error. The chain carries TRBV10-3 and TRBJ2-5; 7 bases match TRBD2. This CDR3 contains 13 residues. The germline V gene has CDR1 ENHRY and CDR2 SYGVKD. CDR3 loop: CVISGGRAETQYF. The CDR3 DNA sequence: TGTGTCATCAGTGGTGGGAGGGCGGAGACCCAGTACTTC.

About this clonotype: At one of its ends the junction is not consistent with the germline gene, which may arise from a read error. The V and J genes are TRBV11-1 and TRBJ1-1; maybe TRBD1 (5 bases). The CDR3 length is 14 residues. In germline, CDR1 is SGHAT, CDR2 FQDESV (reference sequence). CDR3 loop: CARSFGGMNTEAFF. DNA for the CDR3: TGTGCCCGCAGCTTCGGGGGAATGAACACTGAAGCTTTCTTT.

In this sample, this clonotype turned up a few times. The J gene is TRBJ1-1, the V gene TRBV30; D unresolved. CDR1 GTSNPN and CDR2 SVGIG come from the germline V gene (reference sequence). The CDR3 is 14 residues long. V lost 3 bases and J lost 5, with 16 bases in between. The CDR3 sequence: CAWRLERPWTEAFF. The CDR3 DNA follows: TGTGCCTGGAGGTTAGAGAGACCGTGGACTGAAGCTTTCTTT.

Worth noting for this clonotype: This CDR3 fails to terminate in the conserved phenylalanine or tryptophan, so it likely reflects a read error. CDR3 sequence reads: CASSLSAVQFS. CDR3 sequence (DNA): TGTGCCAGCAGCTTAAGTGCTGTGCAGTTCTCC. The genes are TRBV11-2 and TRBJ2-1; D gene unclear. Trimming took 2 bases from V and 12 from J, leaving 8 bases between them. CDR3 length equals 11 residues. CDR1 SGHAT and CDR2 FQNNGV come from the germline V gene.

Worth noting for this clonotype: One end of the junction is discordant with germline, which a read error may explain. The genes are TRBV10-3 and TRBJ1-1, with D possibly TRBD1 on 5 matching bases. The CDR3 is made up of 14 amino acids. CDR1 is ENHRY, CDR2 SYGVKD, per germline. CDR3 sequence: CPISERGTATEAFF. CDR3 sequence (DNA): TGTCCCATCAGTGAGAGAGGGACGGCCACTGAAGCTTTCTTT.

This clonotype has a single count. A much larger clone lies one base from this, so it may be a read error. The chain is built from TRBV6-5 and TRBJ1-3, with D possibly matching TRBD1 (5 bases). Germline loops: CDR1 MNHEY, CDR2 SVGAGI. The CDR3 runs to 15 residues. CDR3 amino acids: CAGSYSGTGGNTIYF. In DNA form, the CDR3 reads TGTGCCGGCAGTTACTCCGGGACGGGGGGAAACACCATATATTTT.

The table lists this clonotype with many counts. The chain links TRBV11-2 to TRBJ2-3, with D possibly matching TRBD1 (6 bases). The CDR3 runs to 15 residues. The V end was cut by 5 bases, the J end by 1 base, with 13 bases between. Germline V gene data show CDR1 as SGHAT and CDR2 as FQNNGV. The CDR3: CASSRAGAGTDTQYF. CDR3 DNA sequence: TGTGCCAGCAGCCGGGCAGGGGCGGGCACAGATACGCAGTATTTT.

This clonotype was detected only a few times. One end of the junction does not line up with germline, which may come from a read error. The V call is TRBV10-2, the J call TRBJ1-2; no definite D call. There are 15 residues in the CDR3. Per the germline V gene, CDR1 is WSHSY and CDR2 is SAAADI. As DNA, the CDR3 is TGCGCCAGCTTAGACCCAGGAGGCTCATTGGGTGGCTACCCCTTC. Its translation is CASLDPGGSLGGYPF.

Comment on this clonotype: Without the conserved terminal phenylalanine or tryptophan, this CDR3 likely stems from a read error. The chain links TRBV11-2 to TRBJ2-7; 7 nucleotides line up with TRBD2. Germline V gene sequence: CDR1 SGHAT, CDR2 FQNNGV. CDR3 size: 15 residues. CDR3 sequence reads: CAISFIAGSSYGQYS. CDR3 sequence (DNA): TGTGCCATCAGCTTCATAGCGGGTAGTTCCTACGGGCAGTACTCC.

This clonotype was counted ten times or more. The genes are TRBV4-2 and TRBJ2-7; 11 bases map to TRBD1. The CDR3 covers 16 residues. The ends lost 0 bases at V and 0 bases at J; junction bases unmatched: 1. Germline V CDR1 and CDR2: LGHNA, YNFKEQ. As DNA, the CDR3 is TGTGCCAGCAGCCAAGATGGGACAGGGGGCTCCTACGAGCAGTACTTC. Amino acid sequence: CASSQDGTGGSYEQYF.

Points on this clonotype: As the CDR3 is not closed by the conserved phenylalanine or tryptophan, this likely results from a read error. CDR3 sequence: CASCYRSGEQFL. CDR3 nucleotides: TGTGCCAGCTGCTACAGGAGTGGTGAGCAGTTCTTA. V gene TRBV11-2 combines with J gene TRBJ2-1; D possibly corresponds to TRBD1 (5 bases). Deletions cut 8 bases from V and 9 bases from J, with 14 bases between. This CDR3 comprises 12 residues. CDR1 is SGHAT, CDR2 FQNNGV, per germline.

Comment on this clonotype: This may be a read error: a much more frequent sequence differs by one nucleotide. This sequence joins TRBV12-3 or TRBV12-4 and TRBJ2-1, with TRBD2 matching over 14 bases. This CDR3 is 15 amino acids long. Trimming at V came to 4 bases and at J to 10 bases, leaving 6 bases not matched to a gene. The DNA of the CDR3 is TGTGCCAGCAGTTCGGGACTAGCGGGAGCCCACGAGCAGTTCTTC. Protein: CASSSGLAGAHEQFF.

To note about this clonotype: A junction end diverges from the germline sequence, so it may reflect a read error. This chain uses TRBV11-2 with TRBJ2-2, with a tentative D call TRBD2 (6 bases). From germline, CDR1 is SGHAT and CDR2 FQNNGV. The CDR3 has 16 residues. The CDR3 sequence is CASSLGRGANTGEPFF. CDR3 nucleotide sequence: TGTGCCAGCAGCTTAGGGAGGGGCGCGAACACCGGGGAGCCGTTTTTT.

This chain joins TRBV6-5 and TRBJ2-2, with 9 bases lining up with TRBD2. The CDR3 length is 15 residues. Trimming removed 7 bases from V and 5 bases from J; junction bases left unmatched: 8. In germline, CDR1 is MNHEY, CDR2 SVGAGI. The DNA for the CDR3 is TGTGCCAGCAATCTTCAGAGCGGGGGGACCGGGGAGCTGTTTTTT. It specifies CASNLQSGGTGELFF.